What follows are 3 T cell receptor beta chains derived from one specimen sequenced in a study of blood T cell repertoires in COVID-19 (dated by TCRdb to 2019 to 2021). The library was generated by the immunoSEQ multiplex PCR assay. TCRdb limited this immuneACCESS table to in-frame rearrangements with V and J called. A share of clones is missing; checked studies link under half to unresolved V genes, and the rest is unexplained. For this sample there are about 380,000 clones; roughly 77% appear just once. Approximately 1% of the sample comes from the top ten. The specimen was peripheral blood. These receptors were collected from a human donor with acute or convalescent COVID-19. The donor label of this sample is uncertain.

V gene TRBV2 combines with J gene TRBJ2-7; TRBD2 aligns across 8 bases. The germline CDR1 and CDR2 sequences are SNHLY and FYNNEI. V lost 3 bases, J lost 7 bases, and 17 bases stayed unmatched. The CDR3 loop spans 17 amino acids. CDR3 DNA: TGTGCCAGCAGTGATGGGGCGGGCGGGGGGCCCCCCTTTGAGCAGTACTTC. Its translation is CASSDGAGGGPPFEQYF.

A single count supports this clone. The rearrangement joins TRBV7-8 to TRBJ2-7; D is possibly TRBD1 (6 bases). The CDR3 loop spans 13 amino acids. Trimming removed 1 base from V and 5 bases from J, with 9 bases in between. Germline lookup yields CDR1 SGHVS and CDR2 FQNEAQ. The CDR3 spells CASSLGSGDEQYF. The CDR3 DNA reads TGTGCCAGCAGCTTAGGATCAGGGGACGAGCAGTACTTC.

This clone occurred once. This chain joins TRBV27 and TRBJ1-6; a weak D match, TRBD1 (5 bases). V dropped 7 bases and J dropped 5 bases, with 18 bases sitting between them. Germline CDR1 and CDR2: MNHEY and SMNVEV (reference sequence). CDR3 length: 16 residues. The CDR3 nucleotides read TGTGCCAGCACCTCTACCTCCCAGGGAAATAATTCACCCCTCCACTTT. This translates into CASTSTSQGNNSPLHF.